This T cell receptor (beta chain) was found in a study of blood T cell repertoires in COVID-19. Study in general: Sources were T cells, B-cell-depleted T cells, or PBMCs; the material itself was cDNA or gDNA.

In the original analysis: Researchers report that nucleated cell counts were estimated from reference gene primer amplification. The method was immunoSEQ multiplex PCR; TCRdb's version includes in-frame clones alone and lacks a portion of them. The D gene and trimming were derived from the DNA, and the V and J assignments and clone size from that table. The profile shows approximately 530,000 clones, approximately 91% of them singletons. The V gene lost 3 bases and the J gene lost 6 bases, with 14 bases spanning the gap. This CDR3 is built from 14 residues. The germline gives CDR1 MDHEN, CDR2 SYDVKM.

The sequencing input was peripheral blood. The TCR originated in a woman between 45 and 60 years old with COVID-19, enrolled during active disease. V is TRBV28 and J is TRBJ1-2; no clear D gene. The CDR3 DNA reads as TGTGCCAGCAGTTTGGGCGAGATCGTCAATGGCTACACCTTC. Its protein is CASSLGEIVNGYTF.